Shown below are 17 T cell receptor beta chains from a single sample sequenced in a study of blood T cell repertoires in COVID-19. TCRdb's table, derived via immunoSEQ multiplex PCR, lists solely in-frame clones and lacks some. Among 70,000 to 95,000 clones listed, around 94% were seen once. Sequencing was carried out using peripheral blood. The receptors come from an older woman with active COVID-19.

This chain connects TRBV6-1 to TRBJ2-3; no reliable D call. The CDR3 length is 12 residues. Germline lookup yields CDR1 MNHNS and CDR2 SASEGT. V was trimmed by 1 base and J by 5 bases, leaving 4 bases between them. CDR3 sequence: CASSEDGDTQYF. The DNA for the CDR3 is TGTGCCAGCAGTGAAGACGGAGATACGCAGTATTTT.

This sequence joins TRBV9 and TRBJ2-2, with D maybe TRBD1 (6 bases). The ends were cut back, 2 bases at V and 4 bases at J, with 18 bases in the middle. Per the germline V gene, CDR1 is SGDLS and CDR2 is YYNGEE. The CDR3 totals 17 residues. This CDR3 reads CASSVEETGLATGELFF. CDR3 sequence (DNA): TGTGCCAGCAGCGTGGAAGAGACAGGCCTAGCCACCGGGGAGCTGTTTTTT.

The chain couples TRBV18 to TRBJ1-2; D unresolved. V was cut by 3 bases and J by 9 bases, with 11 bases left in between. The CDR3 contains 12 residues. Germline-derived CDR1 and CDR2 are KGHSH and LQKENI. This CDR3 reads CASSPKLGSYTF. The CDR3 DNA follows: TGTGCCAGCTCACCGAAGTTGGGCAGCTACACCTTC.

The chain employs TRBV27 and TRBJ2-1; possible D gene TRBD2, 7 bases. The CDR3 is made up of 16 amino acids. V shed 6 bases and J shed 7 bases, with 22 bases lying between them. Germline CDR1 MNHEY, CDR2 SMNVEV (reference sequence). The CDR3 region is CASSSRGGRRGNEQFF. The DNA for the CDR3 is TGTGCCAGCAGCTCCAGGGGCGGGCGGCGGGGGAATGAGCAGTTCTTC.

The V call is TRBV11-2, the J call TRBJ1-4, with 8 positions matching TRBD1. The CDR3 contains 15 residues. The trim removed 3 bases at V and 5 bases at J, leaving 5 bases unmatched. Germline CDR1 and CDR2: SGHAT and FQNNGV. DNA for the CDR3: TGTGCCAGCAGCTTGAGACAGGGGAAGAATGAAAAACTGTTTTTT. Translated: CASSLRQGKNEKLFF.

J is TRBJ2-5 and V is TRBV7-9, with 8 bases matching TRBD2. The CDR3 is 15 residues long. V lost 8 bases to trimming and J lost 3 bases; unmatched junction nucleotides: 11. Germline CDR1 reads SEHNR; CDR2 reads FQNEAQ (reference sequence). As DNA, the CDR3 is TGTGCCAGCCTTCAGTCGGGGACTAGTGAAGAGACCCAGTACTTC. Encoded protein: CASLQSGTSEETQYF.

The rearrangement links TRBV6-5 to TRBJ1-6, with a weak D call TRBD1 (5 bases). Trimming left V 2 bases short and J 10 bases short, with 18 bases between. The germline CDR1 and CDR2 sequences are MNHEY and SVGAGI. The CDR3 consists of 16 residues. CDR3 protein: CASSYRQGPTGSPLHF. The DNA for the CDR3 is TGTGCCAGCAGTTACAGGCAGGGCCCCACGGGCTCACCCCTCCACTTT.

A note on this clone: Its ends do not fully match the called genes, so a read error is possible. The chain uses TRBV7-3 and TRBJ2-1; 11 nucleotides align to TRBD1. Germline loops: CDR1 SGHTA, CDR2 FQGTGA. The CDR3 runs to 17 residues. The CDR3 DNA reads TGTGCCAGCAGCGCGACCCTTGGACAGGGGGCCTACGATGAGCAGTTCTTC. Protein product: CASSATLGQGAYDEQFF.

The chain recombines TRBV30 with TRBJ2-1; TRBD2 aligns across 13 bases. From germline, CDR1 is GTSNPN and CDR2 SVGIG (reference sequence). The CDR3 runs to 18 residues. Unmatched junction bases numbered 14, after V lost 3 bases and J lost 6 bases. CDR3 nucleotides: TGTGCCTGGAGCGGGAACGGACTAGCGGGAGTAGGGTTCAATGAGCAGTTCTTC. It is translated as CAWSGNGLAGVGFNEQFF.

V usage is TRBV6-5 and J usage is TRBJ1-1, with a possible D match to TRBD1 (6 bases). The CDR3 extends over 14 amino acids. CDR1 and CDR2 from the germline V gene are MNHEY and SVGAGI. The V end lost 2 bases, the J end lost 5 bases, and 12 bases lay between the germline ends. As DNA, the CDR3 is TGTGCCAGCAGTTACGGTGAGCAGGGGACTGAAGCTTTCTTT. As protein: CASSYGEQGTEAFF.

In this sample, this clone turned up once. The chain employs TRBV30 and TRBJ1-5; D gene ambiguous. V gave up 5 bases and J gave up 3 bases, with 8 bases separating them. This CDR3 region has 12 residues. CDR1 is GTSNPN, CDR2 SVGIG, per germline (reference sequence). In DNA, the CDR3 is TGTGCCTGGCAACAGCCCAATCAGCCCCAGCATTTT. Amino acids: CAWQQPNQPQHF.

The chain uses TRBV28 and TRBJ1-2; 9 bases align to TRBD1. This CDR3 has 14 residues. Germline V gene sequence: CDR1 MDHEN, CDR2 SYDVKM. After removal of 4 bases from V and 7 bases from J, the junction contained 7 bases not matched to a gene. The CDR3 spells CASSSGQGSGGYTF. The CDR3, as DNA: TGTGCCAGCAGTTCCGGACAGGGGAGCGGTGGCTACACCTTC.

The J gene is TRBJ2-5, the V gene TRBV5-6; no clear D. The CDR3 is made up of 14 amino acids. V was cut by 5 bases and J by 2 bases, with 13 bases left in between. Germline lookup yields CDR1 SGHDT and CDR2 YYEEEE. CDR3 sequence: CASSLNPLQETQYF. In DNA, the CDR3 is TGTGCCAGCAGTCTAAACCCACTGCAAGAGACCCAGTACTTC. Complete variable domain (other parts from reference TRBV5-6 and TRBJ2-5): DAGVTQSPTHLIKTRGQQVTLRCSPKSGHDTVSWYQQALGQGPQFIFQYYEEEERQRGNFPDRFSGHQFPNYSSELNVNALLLGDSALYLCASSLNPLQETQYFGPGTRLLVL.

The CDR3 DNA reads as TGTGCCAGCAGTTCCGGGACAGGGGCTACCCTAGGAGGCTACACCTTC. Translating it yields CASSSGTGATLGGYTF. The J gene is TRBJ1-2, the V gene TRBV28, with 10 bases that match TRBD1. Germline values: CDR1 MDHEN, CDR2 SYDVKM. Germline trimming cut 4 bases from V and 8 bases from J; bases unmatched to any gene: 13. The length of the CDR3 is 16 residues.

The chain has TRBV6-5 and TRBJ2-7; TRBD1 aligns across 8 bases. This CDR3 comprises 15 residues. J lost 0 bases, V lost 8 bases, and 9 bases had no gene match. Germline assignment: CDR1 MNHEY and CDR2 SVGAGI. The CDR3 is CASGTGGKSSYEQYF. CDR3 coding DNA: TGTGCCAGCGGAACAGGGGGTAAGAGCTCCTACGAGCAGTACTTC.

The chain employs TRBV19 and TRBJ2-5; TRBD1 matches 9 bases. J gave up 5 bases and V 4 bases, and 5 bases lay outside the gene matches. The CDR3 is made up of 14 amino acids. Germline-derived CDR1 and CDR2 are LNHDA and SQIVND (reference sequence). The CDR3 region is CASSKDRGRETQYF. The CDR3 DNA sequence: TGTGCCAGTAGTAAGGACAGGGGACGGGAGACCCAGTACTTC.

This chain links TRBV13 with TRBJ2-3; tentative D call: TRBD2 (6 bases). The CDR3 covers 16 residues. The germline CDR1 and CDR2 sequences are PRHDT and FYEKMQ (reference sequence). Trimming shortened V by 2 bases and J by 1 base, and 13 bases separated the two germline ends. The CDR3 region is CASSLKLAYRTDTQYF. DNA of the CDR3: TGTGCCAGCAGCTTAAAACTAGCCTATCGCACAGATACGCAGTATTTT.